This TCR beta chain was observed in a study of identical twins. The CDR3 is 15 amino acids. The germline V gene has CDR1 SQVTM and CDR2 ANQGSEA. The V end lost 5 bases, the J end lost 0 bases, and 15 bases lay between the germline ends. Every one of the donors was a healthy Caucasian. TCRdb reanalysed the 5' RACE reads using MiXCR and keeps one entry per CDR3 protein. The sample holds some 760,000 distinct CDR3 sequences, roughly 18% seen once. These data were also reused for a study on T cells expressing NK-cell markers. That report notes: The study drew TCR beta repertoires from sorted CD3+CD56+NKG2C+, CD3+CD56+NKG2C- and CD3+CD56-NKG2C+ T cells.

The sample was PBMCs. V is TRBV29-1 and J is TRBJ2-3; weak D call: TRBD1 (5 bases). The source is a woman aged 18 to 35 in good health. The CDR3 loop reads CSVRQWGRSTDTQYF. CDR3 DNA sequence: TGCAGCGTTCGACAGTGGGGAAGGAGCACAGATACGCAGTATTTT.